The entry below gives a single T cell receptor (beta chain) sequence along with its context. Its antigen remains undetermined. Qualities for individual bases were not recorded, and no much larger clone is one base off. The V and J ends are trimmed by 6 bases and 2 bases, leaving 10 bases between them. The germline V gene gives CDR1 as MDHEN and CDR2 as SYDVKM. The CDR3, cysteine through phenylalanine, is 13 amino acids long. Solely the CDR3 DNA is kept, with 39 bases framed from the first base. In total, 630 or so healthy bone marrow donors made up the cohort. All cohort members were sampled while nominally healthy, although unrecorded immune exposures were likely present. The donor was CMV seronegative and belonged to the group of 350 or so seronegative cohort members. Each donor provided a peripheral blood sample, and peripheral blood mononuclear cells were used for TCR beta sequencing. Genomic DNA was extracted from the blood cell samples with the Qiagen DNeasy Blood Extraction Kit.

These data originate in a study of cytomegalovirus exposure and HLA in healthy donors (dated by TCRdb to about 2017). Background for the entire study: According to an earlier analysis of a few hundred of the donors, 150 million to 200 million T cells yielded approximately 120 million unique TCR beta sequences and about 300 Gb of sequence data. An early release that covered around 590 HLA-typed donors contained approximately 320 gigabases of sequencing data and about 93 million unique TCR sequences. Of the roughly 400 genotyped donors, approximately 83% fell in the genetic ancestry cluster associated with self-reported Caucasian donors. The aim of the study was to test whether cataloging public T cell receptors could identify signatures of past pathogen exposure. The study used immunosequencing to profile the T cell repertoires of 670 or so subjects and linked those repertoires to cytomegalovirus serostatus. Along with the roughly 700-subject first cohort, a separate validation cohort of around 120 different subjects was used. To predict cytomegalovirus infection status, the study brought together high-throughput TCR immunosequencing, statistical association of individual TCRs with disease status, and machine learning. In a later analysis, previously published TCR beta repertoires from about 640 donors were re-analyzed and high-resolution HLA genotyping was added so that TCR occurrence patterns could be studied. The later analysis used no new phenotypic data to find candidate immune exposures, relying instead on TCR beta sequences and their occurrence across donors. An earlier analysis of 500 to 750 of the donors applied high-throughput TCR beta sequencing to assess whether each TCR beta V gene segment acted as functional or pseudogenic. Donor age, sex, ethnicity and CMV serostatus were compiled together with the repertoire data. Genome-wide SNP genotypes for about three fifths of the roughly 700 donors were used in a later genetic analysis, which treated that subset as a discovery cohort. Every discovery cohort repertoire had been produced on one sequencing platform. HLA typing covered class I and class II loci at four-digit resolution. Typing coverage varied by locus: about 629-640 donors for A, B, C, DRB1 and DQB1; 500 to 550 for DQA1; 606 for DPA1; 400 to 480 for DPB1. Four to six DR-DQ haplotypes were handled as single units for association and clustering, since linkage in the cohort was strong. Among around 400 genotyped donors of the cohort, an average of around 250,000 unique TCR beta nucleotide sequences was sequenced per donor, of which about 18% were non-productive. Overall study outcomes, separate from this receptor: A later analysis associated 16,951 TCR beta sequences with specific HLA alleles at a false discovery rate of 0.05. A later analysis found that most CMV-associated TCR beta chains appeared HLA-restricted, with HLA associations seemingly driven largely by CMV exposure. Three of the identified cytomegalovirus-associated TCR beta chains were confirmed in vitro to be specific for cytomegalovirus antigens. Some IMGT-functional V segments, including TRBV6-2 and TRBV6-3, could not be told apart with the 87-base-pair reads, so those segments were excluded. A later analysis found that HLA-associated TCR beta chains were more clonally expanded and had lower generation probabilities than equally common non-associated chains. In this cohort, only TCR beta chains were sequenced, and detectable features were limited by the absence of alpha or paired-chain data. CMV serostatus was the only immune exposure information available for the cohort. The presence/absence analyses assumed that sequencing depth was roughly uniform across donors, and that assumption may not be true. According to a later genetic analysis, donors in an Asian-associated ancestry cluster had fewer N-insertions in productive TCRs than the approximately 650-donor mean. An association between a missense DCLRE1C variant and V-gene and J-gene trimming of TCR beta chains was found in a later genetic analysis and replicated in an independent cohort. When HLA alleles, especially DR and DQ, strongly co-occurred, attributing TCR associations to individual alleles was difficult. The classifier was reported to diagnose cytomegalovirus status with high specificity and sensitivity in both the original cohort and the validation cohort. In an earlier analysis of some 500 of the donors, most TCR beta V segments were observed in productive rearrangements about 87% or about 30% of the time, broadly matching IMGT annotations. In a later analysis, the rate of TCR association differed among HLA loci, with DRB1 alleles having the most associated TCRs and HLA-C alleles having the fewest. A later analysis reported that several top co-occurrence clusters appeared linked to parvovirus B19, influenza, CMV and Epstein-Barr virus. While some public TCRs were present in many individuals, most TCR sequences turned up only very rarely across donors. Because HLA typing was missing for some donors at each locus, association tests included only the typed subset. A cluster of highly shared sequence variants was judged likely to be a technical artifact of the sequencing pipeline. Correlated functional status among segregating V segments might reflect linkage disequilibrium, but an unknown experimental factor could not be ruled out. According to the authors, the approach could potentially be generalized to other disease states and immunological phenotypes. A further reported finding was that TCR beta sequences accurately predicted the HLA-A and HLA-B alleles for most subjects in the first cohort. The earlier analysis of almost 600 of the donors excluded approximately 15 rarely observed V segments, including chromosome 9 orphons, because counts were too low. In the study, around 160 TCR beta chains were listed as associated with cytomegalovirus.

Libraries were prepared through the immunoSEQ multiplex PCR assay. The multiplex PCR relied on a mix of 60 forward primers for TCR Vbeta segments and 13 reverse primers for TCR Jbeta segments. Amplification of the CDR3 region of rearranged TCR beta genes was performed with a multiplex PCR assay on genomic DNA. Amplified TCR beta libraries were sequenced as 87-base-pair reads on the Illumina HiSeq System. As for the original processing: In a later analysis, roughly 80 million unique TCR beta chains were counted across the 666 repertoires, and roughly 10 million of these chains were shared by at least two donors. Raw reads were error-corrected and collapsed into unique sequences by a nearest-neighbor algorithm in which closely related sequences were merged to remove PCR and sequencing errors. CDR3 sequences were aligned to IMGT reference sequences to assign V, D and J gene segments. For a sequence to be retained, at least a six-nucleotide match to both a V gene segment and a J gene segment was required. Rearrangements were classified as productive when the CDR3 lacked stop codons and remained in frame with V and J, and all other rearrangements were classified as non-productive. CDR3 was defined by IMGT convention, running from the second conserved V-encoded cysteine to the conserved J-encoded phenylalanine. In an earlier analysis of roughly 580 of the donors, sequences lacking an unambiguous match to a single V gene segment were excluded. An earlier analysis of approximately 590 of the donors classified V segments as functional when productive rearrangements were above 56.7% and as segregating when the standard deviation between donors was above 5%. To diagnose cytomegalovirus status from the catalog of TCR beta chain sequences, a statistical classification framework was built. V and J gene assignment, in a later analysis, came from comparing TCR nucleotide sequences with IMGT/GENE-DB human TR gene sequences. In a later analysis, CDR3 sequences and most-parsimonious VDJ recombination scenarios were assigned using the TCRdist pipeline. In a later analysis, every TCR beta chain was defined by the combination of its CDR3 amino acid sequence and its V-gene family, and reads without a unique V-gene family were dropped. To address suspected cross-contamination and a sequencing artifact, a later analysis removed approximately 590 highly shared, low-generation-probability nucleotide sequences. In a later analysis, a clonal expansion index was calculated for each public chain from normalized within-repertoire ranks of inferred template counts. Generation probabilities in a later analysis came from a VDJ recombination model fitted to out-of-frame rearrangements, and those results were checked against IGoR. A later analysis scored TCR-TCR, TCR-HLA and TCR-CMV co-occurrence with hypergeometric tests, applying a repertoire-size bias correction to TCR pairs. In a later analysis, false discovery rates were estimated by permuting HLA or CMV assignments 20 times. In a later analysis, co-occurring TCRs were grouped with DBSCAN, and TCRdist sequence similarity was added when clustering was performed within HLA-allele-positive subsets. Repertoires with fewer than 30,000 or more than 120,000 public chains, plus five repertoires with anomalous nucleotide sharing, were excluded from co-occurrence clustering. TCRdb holds this immuneACCESS table with in-frame rearrangements only. Some clones are missing; in checked studies, unresolved V genes explain under half, and the rest has no known cause. The V and J calls and clone size were taken over from that table, and D and trimming were inferred from the DNA. This sample lists approximately 150,000 clones; over 60% were detected once. The ten largest clones take up around 1.9% of the sample.

The sample taken for sequencing was PBMCs. The chain is encoded by TRBV28 joined to TRBJ2-5; no D gene call is confident. This TCR derives from a man between 40 and 49 years old in good health and CMV-seronegative. The bases are TGTGCCAGCAGACGTTCAGGTCAAGAGACCCAGTACTTC. Its translation is CASRRSGQETQYF.